This entry concerns a single T cell receptor beta chain. Its antigen is unknown. The assay was immunoSEQ multiplex PCR, and TCRdb's table has in-frame clones only and misses some. The sample has roughly 460,000 clones, 89% seen once. The CDR3 loop spans 12 amino acids. From germline, CDR1 is PRHDT and CDR2 FYEKMQ (reference sequence). With 8 bases removed from V and 2 bases from J, the gap between germline ends came to 10 bases. The sample belongs to a study of Ad26.COV2.S vaccination and SARS-CoV-2 variants. For the study at large: Intramuscular Ad26.COV2.S at 5x10^10 or 1x10^11 viral particles. General study findings and limits: Non-spike TCR breadth was similar in vaccine and placebo recipients. Total responses of T cells may have been underestimated by the analyses of TCR breadth and depth.

Sample treatment: roughly 18 received Ad26.COV2.S at low or high dose, single or two shots; about 5 received placebo; per-sample allocation not given. Material that was analyzed had been drawn on day 63 after the first vaccine or placebo injection. It was an adult aged 18-55 years in Boston who was the donor. The sequencing here drew on peripheral blood, taken in a trial of Ad26.COV2.S vaccine versus placebo. The chain links TRBV13 to TRBJ2-7; D gene ambiguous. The source is a person aged 18-60 years who received the Ad26.COV2.S COVID-19 vaccine or a placebo. In DNA form, the CDR3 reads TGTGCCAGCTCCTGGACCACCTACGAGCAGTACTTC. Translation: CASSWTTYEQYF.